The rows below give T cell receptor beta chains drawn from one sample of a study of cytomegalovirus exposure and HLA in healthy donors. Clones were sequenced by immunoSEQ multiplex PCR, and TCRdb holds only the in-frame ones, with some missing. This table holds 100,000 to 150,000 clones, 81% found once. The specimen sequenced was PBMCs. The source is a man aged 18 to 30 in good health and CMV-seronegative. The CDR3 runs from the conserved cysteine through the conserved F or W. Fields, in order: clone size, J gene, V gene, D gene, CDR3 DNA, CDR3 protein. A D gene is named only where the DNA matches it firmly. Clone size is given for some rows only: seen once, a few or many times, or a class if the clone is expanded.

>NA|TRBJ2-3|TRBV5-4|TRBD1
TGTGCCAGCAGCAAAGGACAGGGGTTAGATACGCAGTATTTT
CASSKGQGLDTQYF
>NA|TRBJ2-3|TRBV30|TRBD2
TGTGCCTGGAATATGGCGGGGGGCACAGATACGCAGTATTTT
CAWNMAGGTDTQYF
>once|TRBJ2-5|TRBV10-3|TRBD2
TGTGCCATCAGAAAGGGACTAGCGGGGGAAGAGACCCAGTACTTC
CAIRKGLAGEETQYF
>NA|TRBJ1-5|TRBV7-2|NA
TGTGCCAGCAGCCAAACAGGTAGCAATCAGCCCCAGCATTTT
CASSQTGSNQPQHF
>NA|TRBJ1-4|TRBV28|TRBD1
TGTGCCAGCAGTTCAGGGGGCAGTGGTAATGAAAAACTGTTTTTT
CASSSGGSGNEKLFF
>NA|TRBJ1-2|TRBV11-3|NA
TGTGCCAGCAGCTTAGTGGCGGCAGTAGGCTACACCTTC
CASSLVAAVGYTF
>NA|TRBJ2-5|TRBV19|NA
TGTGCCAGTAGTATGAGCTCCAGGGAGACCCAGTACTTC
CASSMSSRETQYF
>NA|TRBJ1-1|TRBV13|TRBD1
TGTGCCAGCAGCTATGACAGGGTAGACACTGAAGCTTTCTTT
CASSYDRVDTEAFF
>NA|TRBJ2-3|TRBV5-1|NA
TGCGCCAGCAGCTTGGGGGAGGGACAACGTGCAGATACGCAGTATTTT
CASSLGEGQRADTQYF
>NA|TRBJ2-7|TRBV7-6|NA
TGTGCCAGCAGCCCCTATCCCCACGAGCAGTACTTC
CASSPYPHEQYF
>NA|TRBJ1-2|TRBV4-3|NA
TGCGCCAGCAGCCAAGATATACTGGAGAACTATGGCTACACCTTC
CASSQDILENYGYTF
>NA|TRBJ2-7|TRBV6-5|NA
TGTGCCAGCAGTTACTCTGGGGACTCCATAAGTGAGCAGTACTTC
CASSYSGDSISEQYF
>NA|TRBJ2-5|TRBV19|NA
TGTGCCAGTAGTTTGACATCGATCCAAGAGACCCAGTACTTC
CASSLTSIQETQYF
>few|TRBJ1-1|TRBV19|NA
TGTGCCAGTAGTATATGGGGGGTACTGAACACTGAAGCTTTCTTT
CASSIWGVLNTEAFF
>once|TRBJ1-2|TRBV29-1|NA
TGCAGCGTTGAACCGCAGGGTATGATGGAGGGCTACACCTTC
CSVEPQGMMEGYTF
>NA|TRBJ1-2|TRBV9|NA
TGTGCCAGCAGCGAAAAGGGACTAAACTATGGCTACACCTTC
CASSEKGLNYGYTF
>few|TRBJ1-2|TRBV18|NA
TGTGCCAGCTCACCACCCGCCAGGAACTATGGCTACACCTTC
CASSPPARNYGYTF
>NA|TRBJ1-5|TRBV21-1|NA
TGTGCCAGCACCGCCGTGGGTAGCCGGCATTTT
CASTAVGSRHF
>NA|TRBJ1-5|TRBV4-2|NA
TGTGCCAGCAGCCAACATGGGAGGGGTAGCAATCAGCCCCAGCATTTT
CASSQHGRGSNQPQHF
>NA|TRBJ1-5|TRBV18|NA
TGTGCCAGCTCGCCAAAAACAGGATATAGCAATCAGCCCCAGCATTTT
CASSPKTGYSNQPQHF
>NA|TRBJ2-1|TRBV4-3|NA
TGCGCCAGCAGCCAAGGGGCCACGGACAATGAGCAGTTCTTC
CASSQGATDNEQFF
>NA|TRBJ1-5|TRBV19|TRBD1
TGTGCCAGTAGCAACTCCGGGACAGGGGGTTTAGGCAATCAGCCCCAGCATTTT
CASSNSGTGGLGNQPQHF
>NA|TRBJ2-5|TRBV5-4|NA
TGTGCCAGCAGCTTGGGCACGGGGTTGGAGACCCAGTACTTC
CASSLGTGLETQYF
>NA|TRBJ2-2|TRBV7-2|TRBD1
TGTGCCAGCAGCTTACGGACAGGAGACACCGGGGAGCTGTTTTTT
CASSLRTGDTGELFF
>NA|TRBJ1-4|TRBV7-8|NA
TGTGCCAGCAGCTTAGAGCGGGAAAAACTGTTTTTT
CASSLEREKLFF
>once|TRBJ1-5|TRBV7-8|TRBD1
TGTGCCAGCAGCTCCAGGGGGCTCGACAATCAGCCCCAGCATTTT
CASSSRGLDNQPQHF
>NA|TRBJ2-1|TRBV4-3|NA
TGCGCCAGCAGCCAAGATGGGTGGGGGCTGCGCAATGAGCAGTTCTTC
CASSQDGWGLRNEQFF
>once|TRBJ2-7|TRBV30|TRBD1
TGTGCCTGGAGTGTACTCAGGGGGCGAGGTAGAGAGCAGTACTTC
CAWSVLRGRGREQYF
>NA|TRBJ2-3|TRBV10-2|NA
TGCGCCAGCAGTGAGGGACAGCACACAGATACGCAGTATTTT
CASSEGQHTDTQYF
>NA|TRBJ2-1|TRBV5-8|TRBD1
TGTGCCAGCAGCCGGACAGGGGGGACCTACAATGAGCAGTTCTTC
CASSRTGGTYNEQFF
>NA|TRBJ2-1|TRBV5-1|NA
TGCGCCAGCAGCCCTCGTAGAGGGGGGGCTCAGTTCTTC
CASSPRRGGAQFF
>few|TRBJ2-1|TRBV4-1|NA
TGCGCCAGCAGCCAACTACAGAGCAATGAGCAGTTCTTC
CASSQLQSNEQFF
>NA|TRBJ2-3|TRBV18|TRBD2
TGTGCCAGCTCACCACGGGCTAGCGGGGTGGCAGATACGCAGTATTTT
CASSPRASGVADTQYF
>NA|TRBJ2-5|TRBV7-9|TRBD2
TGTGCCAGCAGGAATCTAGCGGGGGGGCACTTAGAGACCCAGTACTTC
CASRNLAGGHLETQYF
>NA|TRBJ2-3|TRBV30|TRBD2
TGTGCCTGGACTAGCGGACGCACAGATACGCAGTATTTT
CAWTSGRTDTQYF
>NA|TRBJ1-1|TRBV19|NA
TGTGCCAGTAGTATACGCAGGGTGGGGACTGAAGCTTTCTTT
CASSIRRVGTEAFF
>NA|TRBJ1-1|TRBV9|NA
TGTGCCAGCAGCGCCGGACAGAACACTGAAGCTTTCTTT
CASSAGQNTEAFF
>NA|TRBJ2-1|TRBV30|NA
TGTGCCTCCCCCAGCTCCTACAATGAGCAGTTCTTC
CASPSSYNEQFF
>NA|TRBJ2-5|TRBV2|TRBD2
TGTGCCAGCAGAAGAACTAGCGGGGAAGAGACCCAGTACTTC
CASRRTSGEETQYF
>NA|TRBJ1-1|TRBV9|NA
TGTGCCAGCAGCGTGATGAGCGGAAGCGCTGAAGCTTTCTTT
CASSVMSGSAEAFF
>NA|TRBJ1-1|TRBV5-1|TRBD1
TGCGCCAGCAGCTCCGACAGGGTCAAAGCTTTCTTT
CASSSDRVKAFF
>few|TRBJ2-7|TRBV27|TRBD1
TGTGCCAGCAGGGGAGACAGGGGTCCCTACGAGCAGTACTTC
CASRGDRGPYEQYF
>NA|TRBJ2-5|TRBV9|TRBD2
TGTGCCAGCAGCGCTGGGGGAGGGGCCATCCAAGAGACCCAGTACTTC
CASSAGGGAIQETQYF
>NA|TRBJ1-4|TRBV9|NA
TGTGCCAGCAGCGTAAGCCCGGCAACTAATGAAAAACTGTTTTTT
CASSVSPATNEKLFF
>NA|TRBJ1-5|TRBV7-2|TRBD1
TGTGCCAGCAGCTCAACAGGGGGAGTATTTGGACAGCCCCAGCATTTT
CASSSTGGVFGQPQHF
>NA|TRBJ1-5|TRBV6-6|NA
TGTGCCAGCAGTTACGGGGCGGGATATAGCAATCAGCCCCAGCATTTT
CASSYGAGYSNQPQHF
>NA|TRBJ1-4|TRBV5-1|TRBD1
TGCGCCAGCAGCCCGACGACAGGGGTCTTAACTAATGAAAAACTGTTTTTT
CASSPTTGVLTNEKLFF
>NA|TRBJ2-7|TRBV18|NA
TGTGCCAGCTCACCCCTGGGGTTCGGGGATCTTAAGTACGAGCAGTACTTC
CASSPLGFGDLKYEQYF
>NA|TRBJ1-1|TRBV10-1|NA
TGCGCCAGCAGTGATCAGGTGAACACTGAAGCTTTCTTT
CASSDQVNTEAFF
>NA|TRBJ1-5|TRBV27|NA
TGTGCCAGCAGTTTATATGGAGTCGGAGGAGGGAATCAGCCCCAGCATTTT
CASSLYGVGGGNQPQHF